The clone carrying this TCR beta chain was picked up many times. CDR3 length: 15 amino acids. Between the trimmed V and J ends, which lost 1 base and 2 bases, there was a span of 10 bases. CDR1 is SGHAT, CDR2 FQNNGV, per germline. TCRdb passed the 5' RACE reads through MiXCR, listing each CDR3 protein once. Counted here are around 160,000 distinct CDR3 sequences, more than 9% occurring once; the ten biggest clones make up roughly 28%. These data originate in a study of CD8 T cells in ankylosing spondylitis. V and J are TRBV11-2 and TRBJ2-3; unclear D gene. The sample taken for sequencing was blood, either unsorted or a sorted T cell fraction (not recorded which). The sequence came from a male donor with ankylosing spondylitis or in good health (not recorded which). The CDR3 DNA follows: TGTGCCAGCAGCTTAGTACGCCGGTTCACAGATACGCAGTATTTT. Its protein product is CASSLVRRFTDTQYF.